A selection of T cell receptor beta chains follows, all from one sample in a study of T cell repertoires in cytomegalovirus infection. The antigens these receptors bind are not known. A single record per CDR3 protein comes from TCRdb applying MiXCR to the reads. The sample records approximately 600,000 distinct CDR3 sequences, under 45% being singletons. This material consisted of cultured PBMCs, taken from culture after CMV antigen stimulation. The receptor source for this set is a human donor in good health (CMV status not recorded). Some clones in this sample may be carry-over from other donors' samples. Both conserved end residues are part of each CDR3. The order of the fields is V gene, J gene, CDR3 length, D gene, clone size, CDR3 protein, CDR3 DNA. A D gene is named only where the DNA matches it firmly. Expanded clones get a size class; other rows say once, few or many, or leave the size out.

>TRBV7-2|TRBJ2-7|14|-|few
CASSLGQRDYEQYF
TGTGCCAGCAGCTTAGGACAAAGAGACTACGAGCAGTACTTC
>TRBV7-2|TRBJ2-7|14|TRBD2|many
CASSLRRGGGEQYF
TGTGCCAGCAGCTTGAGGCGGGGGGGAGGCGAGCAGTACTTC
>TRBV11-2|TRBJ2-3|14|-|-
CASSLASKPDTQYF
TGTGCCAGCAGCTTAGCCTCTAAGCCAGATACGCAGTATTTT
>TRBV12-3/TRBV12-4|TRBJ2-7|17|-|-
CASSFIADRHQPTEQYF
TGTGCCAGCAGTTTTATTGCGGACAGACATCAACCTACCGAGCAGTACTTC
>TRBV2|TRBJ2-2|14|-|-
CASSWDVNTGELFF
TGTGCCAGCAGTTGGGACGTGAACACCGGGGAGCTGTTTTTT
>TRBV7-3|TRBJ2-5|14|TRBD1|-
CASSSRDSKETQYF
TGTGCCAGCAGCTCCCGGGACAGTAAAGAGACCCAGTACTTC
>TRBV2|TRBJ1-2|13|-|-
CASIRDRNYGYTF
TGTGCCAGCATTAGAGACAGGAACTATGGCTACACCTTC
>TRBV7-6|TRBJ2-1|14|-|few
CASSPSSLGNEQFF
TGTGCCAGCAGCCCGAGTTCGTTGGGGAATGAGCAGTTCTTC
>TRBV18|TRBJ1-1|14|-|-
CASSPTRQDSEAFF
TGTGCCAGCTCACCCACCCGACAGGACAGTGAAGCTTTCTTT
>TRBV7-8|TRBJ2-3|15|-|few
CASSLAWGGGDTQYF
TGTGCCAGCAGCTTAGCGTGGGGAGGAGGAGATACGCAGTATTTT
>TRBV4-3|TRBJ1-2|14|-|-
CASSQLQGYYGYTF
TGCGCCAGCAGCCAACTACAGGGATACTATGGCTACACCTTC
>TRBV5-4|TRBJ2-3|17|TRBD2|-
CASSLKLAGGGTDTQYF
TGTGCCAGCAGCTTGAAGTTAGCGGGGGGGGGCACAGATACGCAGTATTTT
>TRBV11-2|TRBJ1-1|13|-|few
CASSLVGELGAFF
TGTGCCAGCAGCTTAGTGGGGGAGCTGGGTGCTTTCTTT
>TRBV28|TRBJ2-7|15|-|-
CASSPLWGSGYEQYF
TGTGCCAGCAGTCCCCTTTGGGGGTCTGGATACGAGCAGTACTTC
>TRBV6-6|TRBJ2-5|15|TRBD2|once
CASNWSGGAVETQYF
TGTGCCAGCAATTGGAGCGGGGGGGCCGTAGAGACCCAGTACTTC
>TRBV12-5|TRBJ2-1|14|TRBD2|few
CASGFWRGGDEQFF
TGTGCTAGTGGTTTCTGGAGGGGAGGGGATGAGCAGTTCTTC
>TRBV7-2|TRBJ2-3|16|-|-
CASSLVGWTLKDTQYF
TGTGCCAGCAGCTTAGTCGGTTGGACTCTTAAAGATACGCAGTATTTT
>TRBV10-3|TRBJ2-3|15|-|-
CAISESLTKSDTQYF
TGTGCCATCAGTGAGTCGTTGACCAAGTCAGATACGCAGTATTTT
>TRBV7-2|TRBJ2-3|14|-|many
CASSSGHSTDTQYF
TGTGCCAGCAGCTCTGGACACTCCACAGATACGCAGTATTTT
>TRBV20-1|TRBJ2-2|16|TRBD2|-
CSARDQSGKNTGELFF
TGCAGTGCTAGAGATCAAAGCGGGAAGAACACCGGGGAGCTGTTTTTT
>TRBV12-3/TRBV12-4|TRBJ2-3|15|TRBD1|once
CASSWDGQGTDTQYF
TGTGCCAGCAGTTGGGACGGACAGGGCACAGATACGCAGTATTTT
>TRBV7-6|TRBJ2-1|14|-|-
CASSPLRGGGEQFF
TGTGCCAGCAGCCCTCTGAGGGGGGGCGGGGAGCAGTTCTTC
>TRBV4-2|TRBJ2-7|14|TRBD1|-
CASSHEGQGDEQYF
TGTGCCAGCAGCCATGAGGGACAGGGGGACGAGCAGTACTTC
>TRBV6-8|TRBJ1-5|14|-|-
CASSGAGGNQPQHF
TGTGCCAGCAGTGGGGCTGGGGGCAATCAGCCCCAGCATTTT
>TRBV7-9|TRBJ2-3|17|TRBD2|-
CASSLSLAGTRTDTQYF
TGTGCCAGCAGCTTATCACTAGCGGGAACCCGCACAGATACGCAGTATTTT
>TRBV12-3/TRBV12-4|TRBJ1-2|12|-|-
CASSPAQGIYTF
TGTGCCAGCAGCCCGGCCCAGGGGATCTACACCTTC
>TRBV19|TRBJ2-7|15|-|once
CASSMASTASYEQYF
TGTGCCAGTAGTATGGCCAGCACCGCCTCGTACGAGCAGTACTTC
>TRBV20-1|TRBJ1-1|12|-|-
CSARGGFGMAFF
TGCAGTGCTAGAGGTGGGTTTGGTATGGCTTTCTTT
>TRBV4-2|TRBJ2-7|16|-|-
CASSQDSGGVGYEQYF
TGTGCCAGCAGCCAAGATTCAGGAGGGGTAGGCTACGAGCAGTACTTC
>TRBV7-2|TRBJ1-2|14|TRBD1|few
CASSPQGGSDGYTF
TGTGCCAGCAGCCCACAGGGGGGCTCTGATGGCTACACCTTC
>TRBV10-3|TRBJ2-7|14|-|few
CAISVVENPHEQYF
TGTGCCATCAGTGTGGTAGAGAACCCCCACGAGCAGTACTTC
>TRBV7-2|TRBJ2-1|12|-|once
CASSSHTVEQFF
TGTGCCAGCAGCTCGCACACGGTGGAGCAGTTCTTC
>TRBV7-2|TRBJ2-1|18|TRBD2|-
CASSSRYTVAGENNEQFF
TGTGCCAGCAGCTCCCGTTACACGGTAGCGGGGGAGAACAATGAGCAGTTCTTC
>TRBV11-2|TRBJ2-5|14|-|-
CASSATWGKETQYF
TGTGCCAGCAGCGCTACGTGGGGGAAAGAGACCCAGTACTTC
>TRBV7-8|TRBJ1-1|12|-|few
CASSFIGTEAFF
TGTGCCAGCAGCTTTATCGGCACTGAAGCTTTCTTT
>TRBV15|TRBJ2-1|14|TRBD2|once
CATSITSGTDEQFF
TGTGCCACCAGCATAACTAGCGGGACGGATGAGCAGTTCTTC
>TRBV6-2/TRBV6-3|TRBJ2-7|16|-|few
CASSYGDSWGADEQYF
TGTGCCAGCAGTTACGGGGATTCATGGGGGGCCGACGAGCAGTACTTC
>TRBV6-2/TRBV6-3|TRBJ2-1|14|-|few
CASSYRVSYNEQFF
TGTGCCAGCAGTTATCGGGTCTCCTACAATGAGCAGTTCTTC
>TRBV7-2|TRBJ1-5|16|-|few
CASSLQRTYSNQPQHF
TGTGCCAGCAGCCTCCAGCGGACTTATAGCAATCAGCCCCAGCATTTT
>TRBV28|TRBJ1-1|16|-|-
CASSLFSDPGGGEAFF
TGTGCCAGCAGTTTATTCTCCGATCCCGGGGGAGGTGAAGCTTTCTTT
>TRBV12-3/TRBV12-4|TRBJ1-4|15|-|-
CASSPSGTANEKLFF
TGTGCCAGCAGTCCGTCGGGAACGGCTAATGAAAAACTGTTTTTT
>TRBV7-6|TRBJ2-2|17|-|few
CASSYPGQHPNTGELFF
TGTGCCAGCAGCTACCCGGGACAACATCCGAACACCGGGGAGCTGTTTTTT
>TRBV7-9|TRBJ2-1|20|-|many
CASSLALAEEGLSSYNEQFF
TGTGCCAGCAGCTTAGCACTAGCAGAGGAGGGCCTCAGCTCCTACAATGAGCAGTTCTTC
>TRBV19|TRBJ1-2|13|-|-
CASRRSLTYGYTF
TGTGCCAGTAGACGATCGCTCACTTATGGCTACACCTTC
>TRBV6-1|TRBJ2-7|13|-|few
CATRGQSSYEQYF
TGTGCCACCAGAGGACAGAGCTCCTACGAGCAGTACTTC
>TRBV5-6|TRBJ2-7|15|-|-
CASSFDPTSSYEQYF
TGTGCCAGCAGTTTCGATCCCACTAGCTCCTACGAGCAGTACTTC
>TRBV7-6|TRBJ1-1|14|TRBD1|-
CASSDRDRDTEAFF
TGTGCCAGCAGCGACCGAGACAGGGACACTGAAGCTTTCTTT